These 25 T cell receptor beta chains share one sample of origin, sequenced in a study of PD-1 blockade in classical Hodgkin lymphoma (dated by TCRdb to 2019 to 2021). The method was the immunoSEQ multiplex PCR assay. Imported from immuneACCESS, the table was reduced by TCRdb to in-frame sequences with V and J called. These copies leave out some clones; in studies compared against another copy, an unresolved V gene accounts for under half, and the cause of the remainder is not known. A total of about 46,000 clones appear in this sample, around 66% of them only once. The ten largest account for about 10% of the sample. The sample's time point label, in plain terms: cycle 1 day 1 (C1D1), immediately before nivolumab initiation. All trial patients had relapsed after autologous stem cell transplantation, with cohorts A, B and C differing in prior brentuximab vedotin exposure. Sequenced here: peripheral blood mononuclear cells (PBMCs), sampled at baseline. These receptors came from a human donor with classical Hodgkin lymphoma.

The chain uses TRBV21-1 and TRBJ2-5. TRBV21-1 is an annotated pseudogene. The CDR3 totals 17 residues. The CDR3 nucleotides read TGTGCCAGCAGCAAAGCCTCCTCGGCAGGGACGGAAGAGACCCAGTACTTC. Translation gives CASSKASSAGTEETQYF.

The V call is TRBV7-6, the J call TRBJ2-7; D remains ambiguous. The CDR3 totals 15 residues. The V end lost 5 bases, the J end lost 7 bases, and 21 bases lay between the germline ends. Looked up from germline, CDR1 is SGHVS and CDR2 is FNYEAQ. CDR3 in DNA: TGTGCCAGCAGCCACGAGGCTAACCCAGTTTTGGAGCAGTACTTC. It specifies CASSHEANPVLEQYF.

The chain recombines TRBV5-5 with TRBJ1-4; a possible D gene is TRBD1 (5 bases). CDR3 length: 16 amino acids. Germline-derived CDR1 and CDR2 are SGHKS and YYEKEE (reference sequence). V lost 3 bases to trimming and J lost 8 bases, with 20 bases between them. CDR3: CASSSERPGEREKLFF. The CDR3 nucleotides read TGTGCCAGCAGCTCCGAAAGGCCGGGGGAAAGAGAAAAACTGTTTTTT.

In this sample, this clone turned up a few times. This chain uses TRBV6-5 with TRBJ1-2; D ambiguous. This CDR3 contains 11 residues. V was trimmed by 8 bases and J by 3 bases, leaving 7 bases between them. Germline CDR1 and CDR2: MNHEY and SVGAGI. The CDR3 sequence is CASRRDYGYTF. The CDR3 DNA follows: TGTGCCAGCCGAAGGGACTATGGCTACACCTTC.

The chain is built from TRBV2 and TRBJ1-3; D call uncertain. The CDR3 is 14 residues long. V was cut by 6 bases and J by 2 bases, with 11 bases left in between. Germline V gene sequence: CDR1 SNHLY, CDR2 FYNNEI. The CDR3 protein is CASSLLFTGNTIYF. The CDR3 region has the DNA TGTGCCAGCAGCCTCTTGTTTACTGGAAACACCATATATTTT.

The chain uses TRBV5-3 and TRBJ2-7, with D uncertain. TRBV5-3 belongs to the ORF category, with a function that is uncertain. The V end lost 1 base, the J end lost 2 bases, and 13 bases lay between the germline ends. The CDR3 runs to 15 residues. The CDR3 DNA reads TGTGCCAGAAGCTTGTTGGAGTTGGCAACCTACGAGCAGTACTTC. It encodes CARSLLELATYEQYF.

The chain uses TRBV2 and TRBJ2-4; D gene uncertain. The CDR3 runs 15 residues. Germline assignment: CDR1 SNHLY and CDR2 FYNNEI. V was clipped by 10 bases and J by 0 bases, with 16 bases between them. The CDR3 region is CATRPVALAKNIQYF. CDR3 nucleotide sequence: TGTGCCACTCGTCCGGTAGCCCTAGCCAAAAACATTCAGTACTTC.

This clone was picked up a small number of times. The chain's CDR3 is CAWSEASGIREQYF. The CDR3 DNA follows: TGTGCCTGGAGTGAGGCTAGCGGGATCCGGGAGCAGTACTTC. The chain combines TRBV30 with TRBJ2-7; 9 bases map to TRBD2. CDR3 length: 14 amino acids. CDR1 is GTSNPN and CDR2 is SVGIG in the germline V gene (reference sequence). Germline trimming cut 1 base from V and 7 bases from J; bases unmatched to any gene: 8.

The chain has TRBV7-8 and TRBJ2-7; 12 bases are a match to TRBD1. The V gene's germline CDR1 is SGHVS and CDR2 FQNEAQ. The CDR3 extends over 18 amino acids. V gave up 2 bases and J gave up 7 bases; unmatched junction bases: 15. The chain's CDR3 is CASSLLSTGTGGSREQYF. For the CDR3, the DNA is TGTGCCAGCAGCTTATTGTCCACCGGGACAGGGGGCTCTCGGGAGCAGTACTTC.

This clone came up once. The chain recombines TRBV19 with TRBJ1-2; D gene unclear. Germline V gene data show CDR1 as LNHDA and CDR2 as SQIVND (reference sequence). The ends were cut back, 6 bases at V and 0 bases at J, with 26 bases in the middle. The CDR3 runs to 19 residues. CDR3 amino acids: CASRGNPPKGGLPNYGYTF. The DNA for the CDR3 is TGTGCCAGTAGGGGGAATCCTCCGAAGGGCGGACTTCCTAACTATGGCTACACCTTC.

The chain has TRBV9 and TRBJ1-4; D may be TRBD1 (6 bases). V lost 4 bases and J 4 bases, leaving 11 bases between the germline ends. The CDR3 is made up of 14 amino acids. The germline CDR1 and CDR2 sequences are SGDLS and YYNGEE. The CDR3 nucleotides are TGTGCCAGCAGCCCTCCGGACAGTAATGAAAAACTGTTTTTT. It encodes CASSPPDSNEKLFF.

This chain uses TRBV5-1 with TRBJ2-5, with a possible D match to TRBD2 (6 bases). CDR3 length equals 15 residues. V was cut by 0 bases and J by 5 bases, with 14 bases left in between. Germline lookup yields CDR1 SGHRS and CDR2 YFSETQ. The CDR3 region has the DNA TGCGCCAGCAGCTTGGGCGGGACGCAATTCGAGACCCAGTACTTC. It is translated as CASSLGGTQFETQYF.

Ten or more counts support this clone. The chain is built from TRBV21-1 and TRBJ1-5. TRBV21-1 constitutes a pseudogene. The CDR3 contains 16 residues. CDR3 nucleotides: TGTGCCAGCAGCAAAGAAGGGCGGGCGGGCAATCAGCCCCAGCATTTT. Protein: CASSKEGRAGNQPQHF.

The chain has TRBV15 and TRBJ2-3; D gene ambiguous. Germline CDR1 LNHNV, CDR2 YYDKDF (reference sequence). The V and J ends lost 7 bases and 2 bases respectively, with 16 bases between them. This CDR3 comprises 15 residues. In nucleotides, the CDR3 is TGTGCCACCACGACTGACATGGGCCCCACAGATACGCAGTATTTT. It codes for CATTTDMGPTDTQYF.

For the CDR3, the DNA is TGCGCCAGCAGCTCGCAGGGGGTAGGAAACACCATATATTTT. Amino acids: CASSSQGVGNTIYF. The genes are TRBV5-1 and TRBJ1-3; 7 bases are a match to TRBD1. The CDR3 has 14 residues. Germline V gives CDR1 SGHRS, CDR2 YFSETQ. With V trimmed by 3 bases and J by 4 bases, 4 bases remained unmatched.

This clone came up once. The chain joins TRBV10-1 to TRBJ2-1; 9 bases agree with TRBD1. V trimming: 3 bases; J trimming: 8 bases; junction bases outside the gene matches: 8. Germline V gene data show CDR1 as WNHNN and CDR2 as SYGVQD (reference sequence). The CDR3 runs to 15 residues. Here the CDR3 DNA reads TGCGCCAGCAGTGATTCCGGGACAGGGCGAGATGAGCAGTTCTTC. It encodes CASSDSGTGRDEQFF.

In DNA, the CDR3 is TGCGCCAGCAGCCAGCCCTCGGGGGGGCACTTCGCCTCCTACGAGCAGTACTTC. This codes for CASSQPSGGHFASYEQYF. J is TRBJ2-7 and V is TRBV4-1, with 8 positions matching TRBD2. Germline trimming cut 3 bases from V and 0 bases from J; bases unmatched to any gene: 13. Germline values: CDR1 MGHRA, CDR2 YSYEKL. CDR3 length equals 18 residues.

This clone appeared once. This chain uses TRBV13 with TRBJ1-1, with D unresolved. The CDR3 is 15 residues long. The germline CDR1 and CDR2 sequences are PRHDT and FYEKMQ (reference sequence). V gave up 2 bases and J gave up 4 bases, with 14 bases separating them. The CDR3 DNA is TGTGCCAGCAGCTTAACAGAGGGATTTCGCACTGAAGCTTTCTTT. Its protein is CASSLTEGFRTEAFF.

This chain joins TRBV6-5 and TRBJ1-3; D uncertain. This CDR3 has 15 amino acids. V was pared by 0 bases and J by 4 bases, with 10 bases between. Germline V lookup: CDR1 MNHEY, CDR2 SVGAGI. CDR3 nucleotide sequence: TGTGCCAGCAGTTACTCGAACGGGTTAGGAAACACCATATATTTT. This gives the protein CASSYSNGLGNTIYF.

The V and J genes are TRBV2 and TRBJ1-5; 7 nucleotides agree with TRBD1. With V trimmed by 5 bases and J by 3 bases, 7 bases remained unmatched. There are 15 residues in the CDR3. Germline lookup yields CDR1 SNHLY and CDR2 FYNNEI. The DNA for the CDR3 is TGTGCCAGCAGTCGCGACAGGGCGGCCAATCAGCCCCAGCATTTT. Translation gives CASSRDRAANQPQHF.

This chain joins TRBV27 and TRBJ2-7, with 9 bases that match TRBD1. This CDR3 spans 15 amino acids. The germline V gene has CDR1 MNHEY and CDR2 SMNVEV (reference sequence). Trimming took 8 bases from V and 6 from J; bases not matched to a gene: 14. CDR3 sequence: CASGWPTGGVGEQYF. CDR3 nucleotide sequence: TGTGCCAGCGGTTGGCCGACAGGGGGAGTAGGCGAGCAGTACTTC.

The genes are TRBV5-1 and TRBJ1-1, with unresolved D. CDR3 size: 13 residues. With 3 bases removed from V and 1 base from J, the gap between germline ends came to 7 bases. In germline, CDR1 is SGHRS, CDR2 YFSETQ. CDR3 protein: CASSSDGNTEAFF. In DNA, the CDR3 is TGCGCCAGCAGCTCGGACGGGAACACTGAAGCTTTCTTT. The variable domain in full, with the rest retrieved from reference TRBV5-1 and TRBJ1-1, is KAGVTQTPRYLIKTRGQQVTLSCSPISGHRSVSWYQQTPGQGLQFLFEYFSETQRNKGNFPGRFSGRQFSNSRSEMNVSTLELGDSALYLCASSSDGNTEAFFGQGTRLTVV.

The chain carries TRBV13 and TRBJ1-2; D call uncertain. The CDR3 sequence is 11 residues long. Germline V gene sequence: CDR1 PRHDT, CDR2 FYEKMQ (reference sequence). V was clipped by 6 bases and J by 6 bases, with 8 bases between them. Written as DNA, the CDR3 is TGTGCCAGCAGGGGAGAGAATGGCTACACCTTC. This gives the protein CASRGENGYTF.

The rearrangement links TRBV11-2 to TRBJ1-5; 9 nucleotides line up with TRBD1. The CDR3 totals 14 residues. Germline V gives CDR1 SGHAT, CDR2 FQNNGV. The junction had 4 bases not matched to a gene; V was cut back by 5 bases and J by 5 bases. The CDR3 coding sequence is TGTGCCAGCAGCCGAGGGACAGGGTATCAGCCCCAGCATTTT. This sequence encodes CASSRGTGYQPQHF.

This chain connects TRBV6-1 to TRBJ1-1; D not certain. Germline V CDR1 and CDR2: MNHNS, SASEGT. This CDR3 has 14 residues. The V and J ends lost 1 base and 5 bases respectively, with 11 bases between them. The CDR3 nucleotides read TGTGCCAGCAGTGAAGTGAGGTCTGGGACTGAAGCTTTCTTT. It codes for CASSEVRSGTEAFF.